Detailed here is one T cell receptor beta chain. This specimen comes from a study of blood T cell repertoires in COVID-19. Study background: The United States, Italy and Spain provided the acute and convalescent COVID-19 samples.

CDR3 length equals 15 residues. Germline-derived CDR1 and CDR2 are SGDLS and YYNGEE. V dropped 3 bases and J dropped 7; count of bases not matched to a gene: 4. Using immunoSEQ multiplex PCR, the repertoire was profiled, and TCRdb retains in-frame clones only, with some absent. The table shows roughly 130,000 clones, with around 87% occurring only once. The source of this sequence is a woman aged 60-75 years with acute or convalescent COVID-19. The sequencing input was peripheral blood. The V and J genes are TRBV9 and TRBJ2-1; 13 nucleotides align to TRBD2. CDR3 in amino acids: CASSGTSGRANEQFF. The DNA for the CDR3 is TGTGCCAGCAGCGGAACTAGCGGGAGGGCAAATGAGCAGTTCTTC.